The present entry profiles one T cell receptor beta chain with its context. At one end the junction does not follow the germline gene, possibly because of a read error. These data originate in a study of blood T cell repertoires in COVID-19. Under the authors' procedure: It was from reference gene primer amplification that nucleated cell counts were estimated. Sequencing was performed with immunoSEQ multiplex PCR; in TCRdb, only in-frame clones are kept and a portion is missing. V and J calls and clone size are copied from that table; D and trimming were computed from the DNA. The sample shows some 56,000 clones, 82% of them seen only once. What was sequenced was peripheral blood. This clonotype originated in a man older than 75 with COVID-19, enrolled during active disease.

CDR3 coding DNA: TGTGCCAGCAGTGACGCCGGGACAGGGGGCAACGTTCAGTGCTTT. Translated, it gives CASSDAGTGGNVQCF. V usage is TRBV6-2 or TRBV6-3 and J usage is TRBJ1-6, with TRBD1 matching 12 bases. The germline V gene encodes CDR1 MNHEY and CDR2 SVGEGT. The CDR3 spans 15 residues.